The 27 T cell receptor beta chains in this list originate from one sample, sequenced in a study of T cell responses to AZD1222 COVID-19 vaccine. Method: immunoSEQ multiplex PCR; TCRdb's copy keeps in-frame clones and lacks some. The sample consists of tens of thousands of clones, 70% to 85% of them appearing once. The source was peripheral blood, collected on day 0 of AZD1222 vaccination. Receptors originate from an adult in good health.

The chain recombines TRBV25-1 with TRBJ2-1; the match to TRBD1 covers 11 bases. This CDR3 is built from 17 residues. Germline values: CDR1 MGHDK, CDR2 SYGVNS. With V trimmed by 6 bases and J by 4 bases, 11 bases remained unmatched. CDR3: CASSIPPGQGVYNEQFF. CDR3 sequence (DNA): TGTGCCAGCAGCATTCCCCCGGGACAGGGGGTATACAATGAGCAGTTCTTC.

CDR3 protein: CASAGRSFSGANVLTF. Written as DNA, the CDR3 is TGTGCCAGCGCCGGACGGAGCTTCTCTGGGGCCAACGTCCTGACTTTC. This chain links TRBV2 with TRBJ2-6; D uncertain. Germline V gene sequence: CDR1 SNHLY, CDR2 FYNNEI. With 8 bases removed from V and 0 bases from J, the gap between germline ends came to 14 bases. The CDR3 contains 16 residues.

V is TRBV3-1 (or the pseudogene TRBV3-2) and J is TRBJ1-3; D not certain. Per the germline V gene, CDR1 is LGHDT and CDR2 is YNNKEL (reference sequence). V shed 5 bases and J shed 0 bases, with 8 bases lying between them. CDR3 size: 14 residues. CDR3 protein: CASSWGDSGNTIYF. CDR3 bases: TGTGCCAGCAGCTGGGGAGACTCTGGAAACACCATATATTTT.

CDR3 sequence reads: CARSLGKGGAGELFF. In DNA, the CDR3 is TGTGCCAGAAGCTTGGGGAAGGGCGGCGCCGGGGAGCTGTTTTTT. The chain carries TRBV5-3 and TRBJ2-2; no clear D gene. TRBV5-3 is sorted into the ORF group, with uncertain function. The V end was cut by 0 bases, the J end by 6 bases, with 12 bases between. The CDR3 covers 15 residues.

The V and J genes are TRBV10-3 and TRBJ2-1; 8 bases fit TRBD2. V was pared by 8 bases and J by 2 bases, with 8 bases of the junction left unmatched. The CDR3 covers 15 residues. Germline V gives CDR1 ENHRY, CDR2 SYGVKD. CDR3 in DNA: TGTGCCATCGGTTCGGGAGGGGACGCCTACAATGAGCAGTTCTTC. As protein: CAIGSGGDAYNEQFF.

The chain carries TRBV15 and TRBJ2-5, with a weak D call TRBD1 (5 bases). Looked up from germline, CDR1 is LNHNV and CDR2 is YYDKDF (reference sequence). CDR3 length equals 14 residues. V was shortened by 3 bases and J by 2 bases, with 10 bases between the two germline ends. This CDR3 reads CATSRDTGQETQYF. Written as DNA, the CDR3 is TGTGCCACCAGCAGGGACACGGGTCAAGAGACCCAGTACTTC.

The rearrangement links TRBV19 to TRBJ2-5, with 10 bases lining up with TRBD1. The CDR3 has 15 amino acids. The germline V gene has CDR1 LNHDA and CDR2 SQIVND (reference sequence). After removal of 5 bases from V and 5 bases from J, the junction contained 8 bases not matched to a gene. The CDR3 sequence: CASSARTGGPETQYF. For the CDR3, the DNA is TGTGCCAGTAGTGCCCGGACAGGGGGTCCCGAGACCCAGTACTTC. The full variable domain, completed using reference TRBV19 and TRBJ2-5, is DGGITQSPKYLFRKEGQNVTLSCEQNLNHDAMYWYRQDPGQGLRLIYYSQIVNDFQKGDIAEGYSVSREKKESFPLTVTSAQKNPTAFYLCASSARTGGPETQYFGPGTRLLVL.

The chain has TRBV3-1 (or the pseudogene TRBV3-2) and TRBJ2-3; 8 bases are shared with TRBD2. This CDR3 is built from 15 residues. V dropped 2 bases and J dropped 2; count of bases not matched to a gene: 3. Germline V gives CDR1 LGHDT, CDR2 YNNKEL (reference sequence). The CDR3 loop is CASSQLAGLTDTQYF. The CDR3 DNA reads TGTGCCAGCAGCCAATTAGCGGGACTCACAGATACGCAGTATTTT.

The chain couples TRBV20-1 to TRBJ1-4; D not resolved. CDR3 length equals 11 residues. CDR1 and CDR2 from the germline V gene are DFQATT and SNEGSKA (reference sequence). Between the trimmed V and J ends, which lost 1 base and 8 bases, there was a span of 5 bases. In DNA, the CDR3 is TGCAGTGCTAGAGTCGGGGAAAAACTGTTTTTT. It encodes CSARVGEKLFF.

J is TRBJ2-3 and V is TRBV13; D is possibly TRBD2 (5 bases). From germline, CDR1 is PRHDT and CDR2 FYEKMQ (reference sequence). The V gene lost 3 bases and the J gene lost 2 bases, with 9 bases spanning the gap. The CDR3 has 14 amino acids. For the CDR3, the DNA is TGTGCCAGCAGCTTTGGGAGTTCCACAGATACGCAGTATTTT. It yields the protein CASSFGSSTDTQYF.

This clone was recorded many times. This sequence joins TRBV11-2 and TRBJ1-2; TRBD1 is a possible D gene (5 bases). This CDR3 has 13 residues. Germline V gene data show CDR1 as SGHAT and CDR2 as FQNNGV. V lost 3 bases and J 5 bases, leaving 10 bases between the germline ends. The CDR3 spells CASSLYRTYGYTF. CDR3 bases: TGTGCCAGCAGCTTGTACAGGACTTATGGCTACACCTTC.

This clone came up once. The chain carries TRBV7-2 and TRBJ2-6; D gene unclear. Trimming removed 3 bases at V and 1 base at J, with 4 bases between. The V gene's germline CDR1 is SGHTA and CDR2 FQGNSA. CDR3 size: 14 residues. The CDR3 DNA reads as TGTGCCAGCAGCTTGGGTTCTGGGGCCAACGTCCTGACTTTC. Its translation is CASSLGSGANVLTF. Full variable domain (remainder filled in from reference TRBV7-2 and TRBJ2-6): GAGVSQSPSNKVTEKGKDVELRCDPISGHTALYWYRQSLGQGLEFLIYFQGNSAPDKSGLPSDRFSAERTGGSVSTLTIQRTQQEDSAVYLCASSLGSGANVLTFGAGSRLTVL.

The rearrangement uses TRBV5-6 and TRBJ2-1; D unclear. The CDR3 consists of 13 residues. Germline loops: CDR1 SGHDT, CDR2 YYEEEE. V was trimmed by 1 base and J by 7 bases, leaving 9 bases between them. The CDR3 sequence is CASSLINWNEQFF. The CDR3 coding sequence is TGTGCCAGCAGCTTGATTAACTGGAATGAGCAGTTCTTC.

This clone has only a few counts. The chain is built from TRBV7-2 and TRBJ2-7; the match to TRBD1 covers 7 bases. The CDR3 sequence is 13 residues long. Germline V gene data show CDR1 as SGHTA and CDR2 as FQGNSA. V gave up 4 bases and J gave up 1 base; unmatched junction bases: 1. CDR3 nucleotides: TGTGCCAGCAGCTGGACAGGTTCCTACGAGCAGTACTTC. This translates into CASSWTGSYEQYF. The variable domain in full, with the rest retrieved from reference TRBV7-2 and TRBJ2-7, is GAGVSQSPSNKVTEKGKDVELRCDPISGHTALYWYRQSLGQGLEFLIYFQGNSAPDKSGLPSDRFSAERTGGSVSTLTIQRTQQEDSAVYLCASSWTGSYEQYFGPGTRLTVT.

The V gene is TRBV30, the J gene TRBJ1-4; D is uncertain. CDR1 and CDR2 (germline): GTSNPN, SVGIG (reference sequence). The CDR3 is made up of 11 amino acids. Trimming removed 2 bases from V and 7 bases from J, with 5 bases in between. CDR3 bases: TGTGCCTGGAGTAGGGCTGAAAAACTGTTTTTT. Residues: CAWSRAEKLFF.

The chain uses TRBV4-3 and TRBJ1-1; the D gene is possibly TRBD1 (5 bases). This CDR3 has 13 amino acids. Between the trimmed V and J ends, which lost 0 bases and 10 bases, there was a span of 12 bases. Germline V gene lookup returns CDR1 LGHNA and CDR2 YSLEER. The CDR3 bases are TGCGCCAGCAGCCAAGAAAGGGGTAGGGGAGCTTTCTTT. This translates into CASSQERGRGAFF.

The chain recombines TRBV9 with TRBJ2-1; 10 positions match TRBD2. Trimming took 4 bases from V and 4 from J; bases not matched to a gene: 5. Germline loops: CDR1 SGDLS, CDR2 YYNGEE. The CDR3 extends over 15 amino acids. DNA for the CDR3: TGTGCCAGCAGCCCAGGGACTAGCGTATACAATGAGCAGTTCTTC. This translates into CASSPGTSVYNEQFF.

The chain carries TRBV18 and TRBJ2-7; maybe TRBD2 (5 bases). Trimming stripped 3 bases from V and 2 bases from J, with 11 bases between. Germline V gene sequence: CDR1 KGHSH, CDR2 LQKENI. This CDR3 region has 14 residues. The CDR3 bases are TGTGCCAGCTCACCTCGGACTTTCCCCTACGAGCAGTACTTC. Its translation is CASSPRTFPYEQYF.

As concerns this clone: The sample contains more than one DNA sequence encoding this CDR3. The chain has TRBV2 and TRBJ1-1; TRBD1 aligns across 7 bases. This CDR3 has 13 amino acids. V lost 4 bases and J lost 3; bases outside the gene matches: 2. Germline V gene data show CDR1 as SNHLY and CDR2 as FYNNEI. In nucleotides, the CDR3 is TGTGCCAGCAGTGGACAGGGACACACTGAAGCTTTCTTT. Protein: CASSGQGHTEAFF.

The rearrangement uses TRBV4-3 and TRBJ2-7, with a possible D match to TRBD1 (6 bases). Germline CDR1 and CDR2: LGHNA and YSLEER. The CDR3 consists of 12 residues. The V gene lost 5 bases and the J gene lost 7 bases, with 12 bases spanning the gap. Written as DNA, the CDR3 is TGCGCCAGCAGCTTTACAGGGCAGGAGCAGTACTTC. Its translation is CASSFTGQEQYF.

This clone was observed once. The chain has TRBV27 and TRBJ1-4, with TRBD1 as a possible D gene (5 bases). Deletions cut 7 bases from V and 10 bases from J, with 16 bases between. Germline values: CDR1 MNHEY, CDR2 SMNVEV (reference sequence). This CDR3 has 13 amino acids. The CDR3 sequence is CASIGDGGGKLFF. The CDR3 DNA follows: TGTGCCAGCATAGGGGACGGGGGTGGAAAACTGTTTTTT.

The chain employs TRBV30 and TRBJ1-1; 8 bases agree with TRBD1. The CDR3 totals 17 residues. Germline-derived CDR1 and CDR2 are GTSNPN and SVGIG (reference sequence). With 2 bases clipped from V and 1 base from J, the junction kept 12 bases outside the gene matches. CDR3 protein: CAWSIWTGIIGNTEAFF. The CDR3 bases are TGTGCCTGGAGTATCTGGACAGGGATAATTGGGAACACTGAAGCTTTCTTT.

This clone was found once. Written as DNA, the CDR3 is TGTGCCAGCAGCCCGGGTTATAACTACGAGCAGTACTTC. Translating it yields CASSPGYNYEQYF. The chain is built from TRBV7-8 and TRBJ2-7; D gene ambiguous. Germline V gene lookup returns CDR1 SGHVS and CDR2 FQNEAQ. Trimming left V 5 bases short and J 3 bases short, with 11 bases between. There are 13 residues in the CDR3.

This chain joins TRBV5-1 and TRBJ1-1; the D is unclear. Trimming stripped 0 bases from V and 1 base from J, with 7 bases between. CDR3 length equals 14 residues. Germline assignment: CDR1 SGHRS and CDR2 YFSETQ. The CDR3 nucleotides read TGCGCCAGCAGCTTGGATAGACAGAACACTGAAGCTTTCTTT. It encodes CASSLDRQNTEAFF.

The J gene is TRBJ1-1, the V gene TRBV29-1; TRBD1 matches at 8 bases. The CDR3 consists of 13 residues. Trimming took 8 bases from V and 5 from J; bases not matched to a gene: 10. Germline loops: CDR1 SQVTM, CDR2 ANQGSEA. CDR3 coding DNA: TGCAGCACTTCTCCAGGGGGCGGAACTGAAGCTTTCTTT. It encodes CSTSPGGGTEAFF.

This CDR3 reads CAWSPHLAGLVDTQYF. The CDR3 nucleotides read TGTGCCTGGAGTCCACATCTAGCGGGATTGGTAGATACGCAGTATTTT. The chain carries TRBV30 and TRBJ2-3; TRBD2 matches at 9 bases. CDR1 is GTSNPN, CDR2 SVGIG, per germline (reference sequence). The CDR3 covers 16 residues. The trim removed 2 bases at V and 5 bases at J, leaving 11 bases unmatched.

The rearrangement links TRBV10-3 to TRBJ1-5; D call uncertain. The CDR3 totals 14 residues. CDR1 ENHRY and CDR2 SYGVKD come from the germline V gene. Trimming removed 0 bases at V and 7 bases at J, with 10 bases between. The CDR3 sequence is CAISESGTWQPQHF. The CDR3 nucleotides read TGTGCCATCAGTGAGTCTGGAACATGGCAGCCCCAGCATTTT.